The next 14 T cell receptor beta chains were all read from a single sample in a study of shared clonotypes between healthy human individuals. The table came from immunoSEQ multiplex PCR; TCRdb's copy has only in-frame clones and leaves some out. Among about 2.3 million clones, over 90% were seen once, and the ten largest hold around 0.4%. The source material was naive CD4+ T cells from PBMCs. Subset given: CD45RA+ positively selected. The receptors shown here come from a man between 18 and 35 years old in good health. Some clones in this sample may be carry-over from other donors' samples.

The chain employs TRBV6-6 and TRBJ1-1; possibly TRBD1 for D (5 bases). Germline assignment: CDR1 MNHNY and CDR2 SVGAGI (reference sequence). The CDR3 has 14 residues. The CDR3 here is CATSPGPMNTEAFF. CDR3 DNA: TGTGCTACCTCGCCGGGACCGATGAACACTGAAGCTTTCTTT.

This clone was detected once. V gene TRBV5-8 combines with J gene TRBJ2-7; 7 bases line up with TRBD2. Germline loops: CDR1 SGHTS, CDR2 YDEGEE. V gave up 2 bases and J gave up 2 bases; unmatched junction bases: 4. The CDR3 length is 14 residues. The CDR3 sequence is CASSFRGVAYEQYF. CDR3 DNA: TGTGCCAGCAGCTTTCGGGGGGTAGCCTACGAGCAGTACTTC.

The CDR3 nucleotides read TGTGCCAGCAGCCGGGGGACAGATACGCAGTATTTT. Its protein product is CASSRGTDTQYF. The gene calls are TRBV7-3 and TRBJ2-3, with a tentative D call TRBD2 (6 bases). CDR3 length: 12 amino acids. Germline V gene lookup returns CDR1 SGHTA and CDR2 FQGTGA. V shed 5 bases and J shed 3 bases, with 6 bases lying between them.

The V gene is TRBV28, the J gene TRBJ2-7; D is perhaps TRBD2 (5 bases). Trimming left V 5 bases short and J 4 bases short, with 15 bases between. In germline, CDR1 is MDHEN, CDR2 SYDVKM. The CDR3 loop spans 14 amino acids. The CDR3, as DNA: TGTGCCAGCAGTCCGGCCCCCCGGGGTTACGAGCAGTACTTC. This encodes CASSPAPRGYEQYF.

On this clone itself: The same CDR3 arises from other DNA sequences in this sample as well. The genes are TRBV6-6 and TRBJ2-3; 13 nucleotides agree with TRBD2. Germline loops: CDR1 MNHNY, CDR2 SVGAGI (reference sequence). V was pared by 2 bases and J by 2 bases, with 1 base of the junction left unmatched. This CDR3 contains 16 residues. The CDR3 region is CASSYGLAGDTDTQYF. Here the CDR3 DNA reads TGTGCCAGCAGTTACGGACTAGCGGGAGACACAGATACGCAGTATTTT.

The chain joins TRBV7-8 to TRBJ2-1; D is perhaps TRBD1 (5 bases). The CDR3 consists of 15 residues. Trimming took 7 bases from V and 3 from J, leaving 16 bases between them. The germline V gene encodes CDR1 SGHVS and CDR2 FQNEAQ. The CDR3 reads CASTPRAGLYNEQFF. The DNA for the CDR3 is TGTGCCAGCACCCCTCGGGCAGGGCTCTACAATGAGCAGTTCTTC.

The CDR3 DNA reads as TGTGCCAGCAGTGAAGGGACAGACCTAATCTACACCTTC. Residues: CASSEGTDLIYTF. The chain recombines TRBV2 with TRBJ1-2, with a weak D call TRBD1 (6 bases). Germline values: CDR1 SNHLY, CDR2 FYNNEI. The CDR3 totals 13 residues. Between the trimmed V and J ends, which lost 1 base and 10 bases, there was a span of 13 bases.

This chain uses TRBV10-3 with TRBJ2-7; perhaps TRBD2 as D (5 bases). CDR3 length: 12 amino acids. Germline lookup yields CDR1 ENHRY and CDR2 SYGVKD. Trimming took 4 bases from V and 5 from J, leaving 9 bases between them. The CDR3 DNA sequence: TGTGCCATCAGTGCGAACGGGAACGAGCAGTACTTC. This translates into CAISANGNEQYF.

In this sample, this clone turned up once. The chain is built from TRBV7-3 and TRBJ1-2; 10 positions match TRBD1. The V and J ends lost 0 bases and 6 bases, in that order; junction bases with no gene match: 7. In germline, CDR1 is SGHTA, CDR2 FQGTGA. The CDR3 is 16 residues long. The CDR3 region is CASSLTPGQGSNGYTF. Written as DNA, the CDR3 is TGTGCCAGCAGCTTAACCCCGGGACAGGGGTCGAATGGCTACACCTTC.

The chain joins TRBV28 to TRBJ2-1, with D perhaps TRBD2 (6 bases). The CDR3 extends over 14 amino acids. The germline V and J ends were trimmed by 8 bases and 7 bases, with 18 bases remaining between them. CDR1 MDHEN and CDR2 SYDVKM come from the germline V gene. The CDR3: CASGTLIRGNEQFF. The CDR3 region has the DNA TGTGCCAGCGGGACTTTAATAAGAGGGAATGAGCAGTTCTTC. Full variable domain (rest looked up from reference TRBV28 and TRBJ2-1): DVKVTQSSRYLVKRTGEKVFLECVQDMDHENMFWYRQDPGLGLRLIYFSYDVKMKEKGDIPEGYSVSREKKERFSLILESASTNQTSMYLCASGTLIRGNEQFFGPGTRLTVL.

The genes are TRBV2 and TRBJ1-2; weak D call: TRBD1 (5 bases). V dropped 5 bases and J dropped 5 bases, with 9 bases sitting between them. Germline V gene data show CDR1 as SNHLY and CDR2 as FYNNEI. The CDR3 extends over 12 amino acids. The CDR3 loop reads CASSQDIYGYTF. CDR3 in DNA: TGTGCCAGCAGTCAGGACATATATGGCTACACCTTC.

The V gene is TRBV28, the J gene TRBJ2-2, with D perhaps given as TRBD1 or TRBD2 (5 bases each). V was shortened by 3 bases and J by 8 bases, with 22 bases between the two germline ends. The CDR3 sequence is 17 residues long. Germline CDR1 MDHEN, CDR2 SYDVKM. As DNA, the CDR3 is TGTGCCAGCAGTTTCTTCGCGACTGGGGGAAGAAAGGGGGAGCTGTTTTTT. Its translation: CASSFFATGGRKGELFF.

On this clone: This sample includes further DNA sequences coding for the same CDR3. The genes are TRBV5-1 and TRBJ2-7; 9 bases line up with TRBD1. With V trimmed by 4 bases and J by 4 bases, 6 bases remained unmatched. The CDR3 runs to 14 residues. The germline V gene has CDR1 SGHRS and CDR2 YFSETQ. Here the CDR3 reads CASSTGQGSYEQYF. CDR3 sequence (DNA): TGCGCCAGCAGCACCGGACAGGGGTCATACGAGCAGTACTTC. Looking up the rest from reference TRBV5-1 and TRBJ2-7 gives the full variable domain: KAGVTQTPRYLIKTRGQQVTLSCSPISGHRSVSWYQQTPGQGLQFLFEYFSETQRNKGNFPGRFSGRQFSNSRSEMNVSTLELGDSALYLCASSTGQGSYEQYFGPGTRLTVT.

This clone was seen once. This same CDR3 is encoded by further DNA sequences in the sample. This chain links TRBV27 with TRBJ2-5; D may be TRBD1 or TRBD2 (5 bases each). The CDR3 length is 14 residues. The germline gives CDR1 MNHEY, CDR2 SMNVEV (reference sequence). Deletions cut 6 bases from V and 5 bases from J, with 16 bases between. CDR3 in DNA: TGTGCCAGCAGCCTGGGACCTTCTAGGGAGACCCAGTACTTC. Encoded protein: CASSLGPSRETQYF.